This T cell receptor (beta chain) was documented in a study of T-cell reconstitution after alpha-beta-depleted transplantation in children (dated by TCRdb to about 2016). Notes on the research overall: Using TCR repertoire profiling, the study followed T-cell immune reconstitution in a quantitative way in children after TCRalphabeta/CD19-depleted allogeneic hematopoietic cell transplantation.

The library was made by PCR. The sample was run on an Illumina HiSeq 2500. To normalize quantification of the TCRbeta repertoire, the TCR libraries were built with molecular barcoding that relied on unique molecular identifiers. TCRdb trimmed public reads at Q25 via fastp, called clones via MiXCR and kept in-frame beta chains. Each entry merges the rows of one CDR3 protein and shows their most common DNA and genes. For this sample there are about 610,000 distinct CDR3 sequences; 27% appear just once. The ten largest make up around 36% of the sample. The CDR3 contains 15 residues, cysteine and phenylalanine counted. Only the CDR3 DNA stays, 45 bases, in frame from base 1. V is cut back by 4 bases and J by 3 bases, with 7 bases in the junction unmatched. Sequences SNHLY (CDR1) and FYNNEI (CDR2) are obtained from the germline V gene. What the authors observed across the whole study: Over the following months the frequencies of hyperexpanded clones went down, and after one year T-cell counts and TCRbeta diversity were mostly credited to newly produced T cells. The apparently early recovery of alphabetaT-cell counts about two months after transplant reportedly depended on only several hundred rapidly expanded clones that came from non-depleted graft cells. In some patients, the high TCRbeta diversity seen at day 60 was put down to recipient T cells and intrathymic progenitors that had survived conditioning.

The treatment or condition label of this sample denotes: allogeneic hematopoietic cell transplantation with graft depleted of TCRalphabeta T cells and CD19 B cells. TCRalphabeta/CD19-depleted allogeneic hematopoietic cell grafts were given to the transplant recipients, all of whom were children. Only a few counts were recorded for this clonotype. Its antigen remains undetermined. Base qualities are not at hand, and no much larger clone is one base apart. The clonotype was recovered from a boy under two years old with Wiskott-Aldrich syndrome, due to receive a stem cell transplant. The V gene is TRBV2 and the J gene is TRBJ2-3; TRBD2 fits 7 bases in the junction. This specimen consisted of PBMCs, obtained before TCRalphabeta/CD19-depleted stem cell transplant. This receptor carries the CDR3 CASSVLAGETDTQYF. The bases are TGTGCCAGCAGTGTCTTGGCGGGAGAGACAGATACGCAGTATTTT. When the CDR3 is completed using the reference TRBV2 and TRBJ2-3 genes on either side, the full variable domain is EPEVTQTPSHQVTQMGQEVILRCVPISNHLYFYWYRQILGQKVEFLVSFYNNEISEKSEIFDDQFSVERPDGSNFTLKIRSTKLEDSAMYFCASSVLAGETDTQYFGPGTRLTVL.